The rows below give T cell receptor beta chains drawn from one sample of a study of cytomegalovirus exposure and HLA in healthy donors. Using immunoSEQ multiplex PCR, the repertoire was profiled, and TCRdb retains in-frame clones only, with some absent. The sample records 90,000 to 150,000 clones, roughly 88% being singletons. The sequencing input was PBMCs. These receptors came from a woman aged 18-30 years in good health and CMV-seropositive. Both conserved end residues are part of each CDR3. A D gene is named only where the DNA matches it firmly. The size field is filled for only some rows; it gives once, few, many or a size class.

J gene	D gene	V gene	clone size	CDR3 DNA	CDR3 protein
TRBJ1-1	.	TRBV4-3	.	TGCGCCAGCAGCCCCCCGGGGGAGTCCGAAGCTTTCTTT	CASSPPGESEAFF
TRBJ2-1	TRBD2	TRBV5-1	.	TGCGCCAGCAGCTTGGGACTAGCGGGGGGCTCCCTTCGGGATGAGCAGTTCTTC	CASSLGLAGGSLRDEQFF
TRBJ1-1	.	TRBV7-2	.	TGTGCCAGCAGCTCCTTCTTAGCCATGAACACTGAAGCTTTCTTT	CASSSFLAMNTEAFF
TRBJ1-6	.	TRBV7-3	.	TGTGCCAGCAGCCTAAGCACAGGGTCTAATTCACCCCTCCACTTT	CASSLSTGSNSPLHF
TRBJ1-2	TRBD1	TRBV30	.	TGTGCCTGGAGGGCTCGACACGGGACAGGGAACAACTATGGCTACACCTTC	CAWRARHGTGNNYGYTF
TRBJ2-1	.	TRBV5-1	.	TGCGCCAGCAGCTTGGTTAGTGGTGAGCAGTTCTTC	CASSLVSGEQFF
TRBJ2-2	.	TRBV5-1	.	TGCGCCAGCAGCCTAGGGGGGGCCAACGGGGAGCTGTTTTTT	CASSLGGANGELFF
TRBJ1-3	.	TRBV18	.	TGTGCCAGCTCACGTGCTGAAGGGGTGAAAAGAGGAAACACCATATATTTT	CASSRAEGVKRGNTIYF
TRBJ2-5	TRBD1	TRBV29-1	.	TGCAGCGTTGGGGGGACAGCCGCCGAGACCCAGTACTTC	CSVGGTAAETQYF
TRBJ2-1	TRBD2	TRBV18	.	TGTGCCAGCTCACCCTTTAGCGGGAGTGCCTACTACAATGAGCAGTTCTTC	CASSPFSGSAYYNEQFF
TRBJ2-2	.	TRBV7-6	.	TGTGCCAGCAGCTTTGAGGGAAATTGGGACACCGGGGAGCTGTTTTTT	CASSFEGNWDTGELFF
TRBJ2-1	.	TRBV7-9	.	TGTGCCAGCGGCCCCGAAGGGACAAGGGTGAGTGGTGAGCAGTTCTTC	CASGPEGTRVSGEQFF
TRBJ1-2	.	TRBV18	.	TGTGCCAGCTCACTGTCAGGCGCAGGGGACAACTATGGCTACACCTTC	CASSLSGAGDNYGYTF
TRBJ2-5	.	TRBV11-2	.	TGTGCCAGCAGCTTAGAGGGGCCAGGACCGAAAGAGACCCAGTACTTC	CASSLEGPGPKETQYF
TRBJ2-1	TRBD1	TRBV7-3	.	TGTGCCAGCAGCCGTAACAGGGGGCTTAGGGATGAGCAGTTCTTC	CASSRNRGLRDEQFF
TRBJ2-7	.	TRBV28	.	TGTGCCAGCAGTTCCTCCCCTTCCTACGAGCAGTACTTC	CASSSSPSYEQYF
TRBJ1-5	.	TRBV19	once	TGTGCCACCGGGAGGCAGCCCCAGCATTTT	CATGRQPQHF
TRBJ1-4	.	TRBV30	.	TGTGCCTGGAGAAGGGGAAGAAGGGAAAAACTGTTTTTT	CAWRRGRREKLFF
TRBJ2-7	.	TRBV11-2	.	TGTGCCACATCTCGTGAGAATTCCTACGAGCAGTACTTC	CATSRENSYEQYF
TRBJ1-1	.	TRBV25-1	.	TGTGCCAGCAGGGCAGGGGCAGAAGCTTTCTTT	CASRAGAEAFF
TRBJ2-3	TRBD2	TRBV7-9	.	TGTGCCAGCAGCTTACTAGCGGGAGGGGCCACAGATACGCAGTATTTT	CASSLLAGGATDTQYF
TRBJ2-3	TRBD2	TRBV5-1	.	TGCGCCAGCAGCATTGGGACTAGCGGCACAGATACGCAGTATTTT	CASSIGTSGTDTQYF
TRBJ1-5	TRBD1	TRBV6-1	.	TGTGCCAGCAGTTCGGACAGGGGTGGGCAGCCCCAGCATTTT	CASSSDRGGQPQHF
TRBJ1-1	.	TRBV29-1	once	TGCAGCGGGTTTAGCGGCACTGAAGCTTTCTTT	CSGFSGTEAFF
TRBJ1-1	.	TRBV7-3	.	TGTGCCAGCAGCTTAGGGGGGGCCACTGAAGCTTTCTTT	CASSLGGATEAFF
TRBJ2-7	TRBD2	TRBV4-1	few	TGCGCCAGCAGCCAAGACTCTAGCGGGCAGTACTTC	CASSQDSSGQYF
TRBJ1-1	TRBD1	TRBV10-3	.	TGTGCCATCAGGGGGACAGGAGACTCCTCGGCTTTCTTT	CAIRGTGDSSAFF
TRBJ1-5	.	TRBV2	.	TGTGCCAGCAGTCGGGGACAGCCCCAGCATTTT	CASSRGQPQHF
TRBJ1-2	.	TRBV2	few	TGTGCCAGCAGCGACGGCGGCAAAGCTAACTATGGCTACACCTTC	CASSDGGKANYGYTF
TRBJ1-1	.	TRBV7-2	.	TGTGCCAGCAGCTTAATCCAGGGGTGGGCTTTCTTT	CASSLIQGWAFF
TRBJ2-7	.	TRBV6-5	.	TGTGCCAGCCGACACAGGAAAGAATCCTACGAGCAGTACTTC	CASRHRKESYEQYF
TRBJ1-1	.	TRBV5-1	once	TGCGCCAGCAGTTCCCGGACAGAGGGCACTGAAGCTTTCTTT	CASSSRTEGTEAFF
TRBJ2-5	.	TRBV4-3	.	TGCGCCAGCAGCCAAGATGTTCCCCGCGGAGACCGAGGAGAGACCCAGTACTTC	CASSQDVPRGDRGETQYF
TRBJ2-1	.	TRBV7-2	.	TGTGCCAGCAGCTTAGCCCCGACAGGATTTTACAATGAGCAGTTCTTC	CASSLAPTGFYNEQFF
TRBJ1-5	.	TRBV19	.	TGTGCCAGTAGTTATAACAATCAGCCCCAGCATTTT	CASSYNNQPQHF
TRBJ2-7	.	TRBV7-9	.	TGTGCCAGCAGCTTCCATTTACTCGACTACGAGCAGTACTTC	CASSFHLLDYEQYF
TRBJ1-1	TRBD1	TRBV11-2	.	TGTGCCAGCACCTCCGGACAGGGCTACGCGATGAACACTGAAGCTTTCTTT	CASTSGQGYAMNTEAFF
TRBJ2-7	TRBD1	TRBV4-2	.	TGTGCCAGCAGCCAAGAGGCAGGGGGCCTCTACGAGCAGTACTTC	CASSQEAGGLYEQYF
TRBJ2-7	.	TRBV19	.	TGTGCCAGTAGTAGGACAGTAGGAGAATACGAGCAGTACTTC	CASSRTVGEYEQYF